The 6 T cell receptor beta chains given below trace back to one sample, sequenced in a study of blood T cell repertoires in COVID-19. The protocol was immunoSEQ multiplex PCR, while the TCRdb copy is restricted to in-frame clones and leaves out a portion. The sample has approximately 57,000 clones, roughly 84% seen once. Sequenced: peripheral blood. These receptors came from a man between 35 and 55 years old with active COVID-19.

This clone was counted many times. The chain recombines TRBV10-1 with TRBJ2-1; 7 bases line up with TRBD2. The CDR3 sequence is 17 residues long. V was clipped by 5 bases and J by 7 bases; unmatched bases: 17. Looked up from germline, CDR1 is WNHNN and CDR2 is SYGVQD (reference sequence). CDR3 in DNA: TGCGCCAGCAGTTCTCTAATGGCGGCGGGAGAATATAATGAGCAGTTCTTC. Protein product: CASSSLMAAGEYNEQFF.

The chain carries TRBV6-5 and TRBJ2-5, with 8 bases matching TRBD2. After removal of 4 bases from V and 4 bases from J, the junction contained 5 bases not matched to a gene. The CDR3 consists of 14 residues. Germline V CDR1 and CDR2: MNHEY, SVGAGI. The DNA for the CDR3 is TGTGCCAGCAGTTGGGCGGGAGGTAGAGAGACCCAGTACTTC. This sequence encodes CASSWAGGRETQYF.

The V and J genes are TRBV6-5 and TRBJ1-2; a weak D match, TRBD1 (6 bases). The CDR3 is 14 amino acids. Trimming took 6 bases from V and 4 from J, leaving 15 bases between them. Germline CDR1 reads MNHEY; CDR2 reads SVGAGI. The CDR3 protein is CASSQTGTIYGYTF. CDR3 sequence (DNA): TGTGCCAGCAGCCAAACAGGGACGATCTATGGCTACACCTTC.

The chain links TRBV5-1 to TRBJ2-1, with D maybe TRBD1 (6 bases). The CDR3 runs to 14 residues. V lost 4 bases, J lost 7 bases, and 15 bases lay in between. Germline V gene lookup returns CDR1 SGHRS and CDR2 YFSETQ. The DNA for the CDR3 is TGCGCCAGCAGCCCTCACTTCAGGGGAAATGAGCAGTTCTTC. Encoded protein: CASSPHFRGNEQFF.

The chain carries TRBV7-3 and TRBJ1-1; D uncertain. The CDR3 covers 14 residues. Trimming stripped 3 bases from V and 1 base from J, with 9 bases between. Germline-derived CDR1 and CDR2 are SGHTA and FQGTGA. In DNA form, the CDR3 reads TGTGCCAGCAGCTTGGGAGGGCGGAACACTGAAGCTTTCTTT. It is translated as CASSLGGRNTEAFF.

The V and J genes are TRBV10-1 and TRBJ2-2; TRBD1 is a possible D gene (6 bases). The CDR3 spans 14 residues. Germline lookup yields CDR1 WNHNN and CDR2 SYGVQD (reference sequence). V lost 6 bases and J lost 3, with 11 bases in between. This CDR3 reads CASSLNRDTGELFF. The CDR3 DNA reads TGCGCCAGCAGCTTAAACAGGGACACCGGGGAGCTGTTTTTT.